This is a list of T cell receptor beta chains from one sample in a study of control samples from healthy donors and cancer patients. Using immunoSEQ multiplex PCR, the repertoire was profiled, and TCRdb retains in-frame clones only, with some absent. The table records over 150,000 clones, around nine tenths of them present only once. Source material: blood. The receptors derive from a man aged 25-40 years in good health. Each CDR3 is given with its conserved first and last residue. D genes are given only for firm matches. Clone size, where shown, is once, few, many, or a class for clones that have expanded.

>.|.|TRBJ2-7|TRBV6-6
CASRTGYSYEQYF
TGTGCCAGCAGAACAGGATACTCCTACGAGCAGTACTTC
>TRBD2|.|TRBJ2-5|TRBV27
CASSLTSGAETQYF
TGTGCCAGCAGTCTGACTAGCGGGGCAGAGACCCAGTACTTC
>TRBD2|.|TRBJ2-3|TRBV5-1
CASRPRTSGSVTDTQYF
TGCGCCAGCAGACCCAGGACTAGCGGGAGTGTCACAGATACGCAGTATTTT
>TRBD1|.|TRBJ2-7|TRBV7-9
CASSLVGQGATEQYF
TGTGCCAGCAGCTTAGTGGGACAGGGGGCGACCGAGCAGTACTTC
>.|.|TRBJ2-6|TRBV19
CASRDRSWSSGANVLTF
TGTGCCAGTAGAGACAGGTCCTGGAGCTCTGGGGCCAACGTCCTGACTTTC
>TRBD1|.|TRBJ2-1|TRBV5-1
CASSLQGAVEQFF
TGCGCCAGCAGCTTGCAGGGGGCCGTTGAGCAGTTCTTC
>TRBD2|.|TRBJ2-3|TRBV9
CASSGQPGLDADTQYF
TGTGCCAGCAGCGGTCAACCGGGACTAGATGCAGATACGCAGTATTTT
>.|.|TRBJ2-5|TRBV11-2
CASSLQRSKETQYF
TGTGCCAGCAGTCTTCAAAGATCGAAAGAGACCCAGTACTTC
>TRBD1|few|TRBJ2-1|TRBV5-1
CASSLQGVRYNEQFF
TGCGCCAGCAGCTTGCAGGGGGTTAGGTACAATGAGCAGTTCTTC
>TRBD1|.|TRBJ1-4|TRBV18
CASSPDRGRGELFF
TGTGCCAGCTCACCTGACAGGGGGCGCGGGGAACTGTTTTTT
>.|.|TRBJ2-7|TRBV5-8
CASSPDSGYEQYF
TGTGCCAGCAGCCCAGATAGCGGTTACGAGCAGTACTTC
>TRBD1|.|TRBJ2-2|TRBV7-9
CASSLLGTGTTGELFF
TGTGCCAGCAGCTTGCTCGGGACAGGGACTACCGGGGAGCTGTTTTTT
>.|.|TRBJ1-6|TRBV30
CAWTGQDGSPLHF
TGTGCCTGGACGGGGCAGGACGGATCACCCCTCCACTTT
>.|few|TRBJ2-7|TRBV7-9
CASSSLRGDYEQYF
TGTGCCAGCAGCAGCCTGAGAGGGGACTACGAGCAGTACTTC
>.|.|TRBJ2-7|TRBV5-8
CASIRRPSYEQYF
TGTGCCAGCATCCGTAGGCCGTCCTACGAGCAGTACTTC